The T cell receptor beta chain described here comes from a study of CD8+ T cells in alopecia areata. The overall study: Patients received oral tofacitinib, 5 to 10 mg twice daily, for moderate-to-severe alopecia areata.

Only a few counts were recorded for this clone. The germline V gene encodes CDR1 SQVTM and CDR2 ANQGSEA. This CDR3 contains 17 residues. V lost 1 base to trimming and J lost 4 bases; unmatched junction nucleotides: 14. Extracted RNA was reverse transcribed into cDNA, the sequencing template. Repertoires were generated with immunoSEQ multiplex PCR, while TCRdb's copy carries only in-frame clones and drops some. This table has about 200,000 clones, around 62% appearing once. Peripheral blood and lesional scalp punch biopsies came from alopecia areata patients. This chain connects TRBV29-1 to TRBJ1-2; 8 bases are a match to TRBD1. This sequence was found in a human donor with alopecia areata. The material was CD4+ T cells sorted from blood, obtained at week 0. This CDR3 is CSVEGGQGPYRSYGYTF. In DNA form, the CDR3 reads TGCAGCGTTGAAGGTGGACAGGGCCCCTATAGGAGCTATGGCTACACCTTC.